Following are 12 T cell receptor beta chains from one sample sequenced in a study of cytomegalovirus exposure and HLA in healthy donors. The PCR was carried out with 60 Vbeta primers and 13 Jbeta primers. Some clones are missing from TCRdb's copy, which holds only in-frame ones; the method was immunoSEQ multiplex PCR. The profile shows about 180,000 clones, around three quarters of them singletons. The sequencing input was PBMCs. These receptors came from a woman in her 30s in good health and CMV-seronegative.

The rearrangement joins TRBV7-9 to TRBJ1-6; D perhaps matches TRBD1 (5 bases). Trimming took off 4 bases at V and 6 bases at J, with 19 bases between the two ends. Germline V gene sequence: CDR1 SEHNR, CDR2 FQNEAQ (reference sequence). This CDR3 region has 17 residues. For the CDR3, the DNA is TGTGCCAGCAGCTCTCACGCCGGGACTGCCCTTAATTCACCCCTCCACTTT. It codes for CASSSHAGTALNSPLHF.

The genes are TRBV7-3 and TRBJ2-5, with 11 bases matching TRBD2. The CDR3 has 15 amino acids. J lost 3 bases, V lost 5 bases, and 5 bases had no gene match. Germline V lookup: CDR1 SGHTA, CDR2 FQGTGA. In DNA, the CDR3 is TGTGCCAGCAGCCAAGGGACTAGCGGAGAAGAGACCCAGTACTTC. Encoded protein: CASSQGTSGEETQYF.

With respect to this clone: A read error may account for a junction end that differs from germline. This chain links TRBV5-6 with TRBJ2-1; D not resolved. The CDR3 totals 11 residues. CDR1 is SGHDT, CDR2 YYEEEE, per germline. The chain's CDR3 is CASSDFIEQLF. CDR3 nucleotides: TGTGCCAGCAGCGACTTCATCGAGCAGCTCTTC.

This clone was counted once. This chain connects TRBV2 to TRBJ1-1, with D hard to call. CDR1 and CDR2 (germline): SNHLY, FYNNEI. CDR3 length: 14 residues. Trimming took 6 bases from V and 3 from J, leaving 14 bases between them. CDR3 sequence (DNA): TGTGCCAGCAGCCCCGACGAGCGGGACACTGAAGCTTTCTTT. Translating it yields CASSPDERDTEAFF.

This chain uses TRBV30 with TRBJ1-1, with a tentative D call TRBD1 (6 bases). The germline V and J ends were trimmed by 2 bases and 1 base, with 8 bases remaining between them. CDR1 and CDR2 from the germline V gene are GTSNPN and SVGIG (reference sequence). CDR3 size: 13 residues. The CDR3 loop is CAWSYRANTEAFF. Written as DNA, the CDR3 is TGTGCCTGGAGTTACAGGGCGAACACTGAAGCTTTCTTT.

This chain uses TRBV19 with TRBJ1-2, with 9 bases fitting TRBD1. Germline values: CDR1 LNHDA, CDR2 SQIVND (reference sequence). The CDR3 consists of 15 residues. V was pared by 6 bases and J by 4 bases, with 9 bases of the junction left unmatched. This chain's CDR3 is CASREQGAVAYGYTF. The CDR3, as DNA: TGTGCCAGTAGAGAACAGGGGGCGGTGGCCTATGGCTACACCTTC.

The V gene is TRBV19, the J gene TRBJ2-7; 8 bases line up with TRBD2. The CDR3 extends over 14 amino acids. CDR1 is LNHDA and CDR2 is SQIVND in the germline V gene (reference sequence). V dropped 1 base and J dropped 2; count of bases not matched to a gene: 1. This CDR3 is CASSIAGGTYEQYF. The CDR3, as DNA: TGTGCCAGTAGTATAGCGGGGGGGACCTACGAGCAGTACTTC.

The chain couples TRBV19 to TRBJ1-1; 7 positions agree with TRBD1. CDR1 LNHDA and CDR2 SQIVND come from the germline V gene (reference sequence). Unmatched junction bases numbered 6, after V lost 4 bases and J lost 1 base. CDR3 length: 15 amino acids. Written as DNA, the CDR3 is TGTGCCAGTAGTACCCGGACAGGACCGAACACTGAAGCTTTCTTT. Amino acid sequence: CASSTRTGPNTEAFF.

J is TRBJ1-1 and V is TRBV5-1, with unresolved D. V lost 4 bases and J lost 11, with 18 bases in between. CDR1 SGHRS and CDR2 YFSETQ come from the germline V gene. This CDR3 contains 13 residues. CDR3 loop: CASSLGLPNRAFF. CDR3 nucleotide sequence: TGCGCCAGCAGCCTCGGACTCCCTAATAGGGCTTTCTTT.

There are a few counts of this clone. The rearrangement links TRBV4-1 to TRBJ2-7; 7 bases are shared with TRBD1. The germline V gene has CDR1 MGHRA and CDR2 YSYEKL. The CDR3 is 17 amino acids. V lost 0 bases and J lost 3; bases outside the gene matches: 11. The CDR3 nucleotides read TGCGCCAGCAGCCAAGAACCCCCGGGACAGTTCTACTACGAGCAGTACTTC. It specifies CASSQEPPGQFYYEQYF.

This chain links TRBV4-2 with TRBJ1-5; D gene unclear. The CDR3 consists of 15 residues. Germline-derived CDR1 and CDR2 are LGHNA and YNFKEQ. V was cut by 1 base and J by 7 bases, with 14 bases left in between. In nucleotides, the CDR3 is TGTGCCAGCAGCCAAGGCCGGGGAAGAGGCCAGCCCCAGCATTTT. It specifies CASSQGRGRGQPQHF.

V and J are TRBV4-2 and TRBJ1-1, with a tentative D call TRBD1 (5 bases). V dropped 3 bases and J dropped 6 bases, with 14 bases sitting between them. CDR3 length: 14 amino acids. CDR1 and CDR2 (germline): LGHNA, YNFKEQ. The DNA for the CDR3 is TGTGCCAGCAGCCAGCCGGCAGGGAGGTCTGAAGCTTTCTTT. As protein: CASSQPAGRSEAFF.